The text below deals with one T cell receptor beta chain. This clonotype was seen ten or more times. It has no known antigen specificity. One base away there is no much larger clone; base qualities are not given. Libraries were constructed by 5' RACE. For sequencing, a NextSeq 500 was employed. To allow correction of PCR and sequencing errors, the TCR library protocol tagged every TCR cDNA molecule with a unique molecular identifier. The authors' analysis ran thus. Decombinator tools were used for TCR identification, UMI-based error correction and CDR3 extraction. TCRs above a frequency of 2 per 1,000, corresponding to the top 1% of the tumor frequency distribution, were defined as expanded. Expanded tumor TCRs statistically deemed absent (corrected P<0.05) from at least one tumor region were classed as regional, and all other expanded tumor TCRs were classed as ubiquitous. Renyi diversity was calculated using the R vegan package after each repertoire was subsampled 100 times to 5,000 TCRs. CDR3 similarity networks were built from amino acid triplet string-kernel similarity, connecting CDR3s with pairwise similarity above 0.82. TCRdb trimmed the raw reads at Q25, called clones with MiXCR and kept productive beta chains. Rows with one shared CDR3 protein collapse into an entry with the most common genes and DNA. In this record, the V and J calls reflect TCRdb's handling and not the investigators' own analysis. Here the sample has roughly 10,000 distinct CDR3 sequences; 7.9% occur a single time. About 20% of the sample is held by the ten biggest clonotypes.

This specimen's time point label, interpreted: sample taken at primary tumor resection. Samples were obtained from over 70 patients with early-stage, untreated non-small cell lung cancer from the lung TRACERx cohort. For TCR sequencing, whole RNA was extracted from tumor and nontumor lung tissue, or from cryopreserved PBMC samples, and no cell sorting was done. Only patients for whom sufficient RNA was available from at least two tumor regions were selected for TCR sequencing. Before selection, tumor and adjacent nontumor lung specimens were reviewed by a lung pathologist. The data derive from a study of spatial heterogeneity in lung cancer (dated by TCRdb to 2018 to 2020). Study-wide context: Beta-chain transcripts were consistently detected in greater numbers than alpha-chain transcripts, which likely reflects a higher abundance of beta-chain transcripts. A strong correlation was found between TCR transcript counts in tumor regions and a T cell transcriptional module score from matched bulk RNA-seq. In the raw uncorrected reads, each unique combination of TCR and UMI appeared on average more than ten times. The study quantitatively compared TCR alpha and beta repertoires across multiple tumor regions, matched nontumor lung and blood in non-small cell lung cancer. TCR repertoire features were related to nonsynonymous mutation counts determined by whole-exome sequencing of tumor tissue. Both alpha and beta chains were TCR-sequenced in approximately 200 tumor regions, fewer than 80 matched nontumor lung samples and around 50 PBMC samples obtained at surgery.

Paper-wide results and their limitations: Additional single-cell paired TCR alpha and beta sequencing was considered necessary to confirm, at a functional level, the hypothesis that regional TCRs recognize regional mutations. The tumor nonsynonymous mutation count correlated with the number of expanded intratumoral alpha and beta TCRs. TCR-seq was estimated to cover only 6% to 7% of tumor T cells for alpha chains and roughly 14% for beta chains. The count of ubiquitous expanded TCRs correlated with the count of ubiquitous nonsynonymous mutations, and the count of regional expanded TCRs correlated with the count of regional nonsynonymous mutations.

Relative to germline, V is 2 bases shorter and J is 0 bases shorter, with 11 bases between their ends. Based on the germline V gene, the CDR1 and CDR2 sequences are MGHRA and YSYEKL. The CDR3, cysteine through phenylalanine, is 16 amino acids long. Only CDR3 DNA is held: 48 bases, read in frame from base 1. This TCR was sampled from a female donor with early-stage non-small cell lung cancer. The material was lung tumor tissue, obtained at surgery. Recombination connected TRBV4-1 to TRBJ2-4; perhaps TRBD2 is the D gene, with 6 bases matching. Read as DNA, the sequence is TGCGCCAGCAGCCAACCGGGACTCGGAGCCAAAAACATTCAGTACTTC. Translated, it gives CASSQPGLGAKNIQYF.